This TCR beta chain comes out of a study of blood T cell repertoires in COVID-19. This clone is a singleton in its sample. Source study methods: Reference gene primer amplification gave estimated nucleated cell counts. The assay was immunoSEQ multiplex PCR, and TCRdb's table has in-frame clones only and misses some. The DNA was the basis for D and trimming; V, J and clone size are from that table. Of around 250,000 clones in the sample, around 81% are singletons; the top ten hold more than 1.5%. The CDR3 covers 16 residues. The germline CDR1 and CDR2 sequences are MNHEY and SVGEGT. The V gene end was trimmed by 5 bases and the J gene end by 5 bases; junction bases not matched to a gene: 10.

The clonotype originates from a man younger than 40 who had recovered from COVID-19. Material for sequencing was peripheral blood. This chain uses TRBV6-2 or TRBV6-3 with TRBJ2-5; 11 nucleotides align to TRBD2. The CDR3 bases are TGTGCCAGCAGTCGCCTTCTAGCGGGGGGAGGGGAGACCCAGTACTTC. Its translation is CASSRLLAGGGETQYF.